This TCR beta chain was captured in a study of shared clonotypes between healthy human individuals. Study summary: Sampling drew on donors who were a couple of women and three men aged 18 to 49. Plates per donor: three CD4 naive, three CD4 memory, two CD8 naive, one CD8 memory.

From germline, CDR1 is MNHEY and CDR2 SMNVEV (reference sequence). This CDR3 is built from 13 residues. V gave up 2 bases and J gave up 7 bases, with 9 bases separating them. Study-wide points: Represented diversity, genetic and exposure-history alike, was limited by few donors.

It was at deep level that the assay was run. The data were produced by immunoSEQ multiplex PCR, yet TCRdb's version contains in-frame clones alone and is incomplete. Counted here are fewer than 800,000 clones, roughly nine tenths occurring once; the ten biggest clones make up 24%. On this clone: Its target is not known. The same CDR3 arises from other DNA sequences in this sample as well.

Terminally differentiated effector memory CD45RA+ cells were excluded by CCR7 positive selection of CD45RO-negative cells. The chain employs TRBV27 and TRBJ2-1, with a tentative D call TRBD2 (6 bases). The receptor was isolated from a man aged 30-40 years in good health. Sequenced material: naive CD8+ T cells sorted from blood. CDR3 residues: CASSLPSGNEQFF. CDR3 DNA: TGTGCCAGCAGTTTACCCAGCGGGAATGAGCAGTTCTTC.